This entry describes one T cell receptor (beta chain). These data belong to a study of patients and donors after allogeneic stem cell transplantation. TCRdb fed the RT-PCR reads into MiXCR, producing one record per CDR3 protein. The sample yields roughly 200,000 distinct CDR3 sequences, about 37% seen once. The sequenced sample was blood, either unsorted or a sorted T cell fraction (not recorded which). The clonotype comes from a human donor who was either an allogeneic HSCT recipient or a stem cell or donor lymphocyte infusion donor (not recorded which). It is not recorded whose cells these are; they may come from a transplant donor.

The CDR3 DNA is TGTGCCAGCAGCGTAGTTAGTAGCGGCAATGAGCAGTTCTTC. The encoded protein is CASSVVSSGNEQFF. The V and J genes are TRBV9 and TRBJ2-1, with D possibly matching TRBD2 (6 bases). The ends were cut back, 0 bases at V and 6 bases at J, with 10 bases in the middle. The CDR3 runs 14 residues. The germline gives CDR1 SGDLS, CDR2 YYNGEE.